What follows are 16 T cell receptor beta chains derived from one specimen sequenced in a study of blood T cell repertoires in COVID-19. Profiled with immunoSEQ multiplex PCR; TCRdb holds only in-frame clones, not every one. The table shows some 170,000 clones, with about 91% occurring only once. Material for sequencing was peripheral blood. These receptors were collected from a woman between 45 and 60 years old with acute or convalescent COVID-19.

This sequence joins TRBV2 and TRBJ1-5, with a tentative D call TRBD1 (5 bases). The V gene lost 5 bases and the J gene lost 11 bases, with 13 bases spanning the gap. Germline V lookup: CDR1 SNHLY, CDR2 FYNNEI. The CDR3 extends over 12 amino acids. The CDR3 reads CASSPVVGAQHF. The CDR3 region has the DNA TGTGCCAGCAGTCCAGTGGTAGGGGCCCAGCATTTT.

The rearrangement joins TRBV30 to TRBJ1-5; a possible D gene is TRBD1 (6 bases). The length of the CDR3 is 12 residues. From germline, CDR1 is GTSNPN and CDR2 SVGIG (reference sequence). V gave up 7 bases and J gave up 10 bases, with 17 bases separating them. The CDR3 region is CAYGGASAPQHF. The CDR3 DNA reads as TGTGCCTACGGGGGGGCGTCGGCTCCCCAGCATTTT.

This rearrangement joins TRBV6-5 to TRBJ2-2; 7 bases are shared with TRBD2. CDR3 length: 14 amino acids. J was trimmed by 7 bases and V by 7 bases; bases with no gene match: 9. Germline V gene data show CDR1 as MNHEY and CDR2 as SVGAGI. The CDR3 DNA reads TGTGCCAGCACTCTCCCTCGGGGGGTCGGGGAGCTGTTTTTT. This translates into CASTLPRGVGELFF.

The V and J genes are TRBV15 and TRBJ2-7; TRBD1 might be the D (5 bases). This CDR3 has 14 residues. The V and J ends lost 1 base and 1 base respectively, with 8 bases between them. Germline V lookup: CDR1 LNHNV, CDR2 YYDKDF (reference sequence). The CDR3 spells CATSRATGSYEQYF. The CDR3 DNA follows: TGTGCCACCAGCAGAGCAACAGGATCCTACGAGCAGTACTTC.

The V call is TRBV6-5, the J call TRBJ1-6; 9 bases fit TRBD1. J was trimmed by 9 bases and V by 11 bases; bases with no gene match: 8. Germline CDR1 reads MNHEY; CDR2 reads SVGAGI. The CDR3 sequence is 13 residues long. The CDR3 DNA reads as TGTGCCGGGGGACAGGGCGGAACTTCACCCCTCCACTTT. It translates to CAGGQGGTSPLHF.

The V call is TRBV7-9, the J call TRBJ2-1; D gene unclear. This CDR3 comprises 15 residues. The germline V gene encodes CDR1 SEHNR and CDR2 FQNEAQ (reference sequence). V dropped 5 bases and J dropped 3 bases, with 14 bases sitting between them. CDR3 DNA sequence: TGTGCCAGCAGCAACTTGGCAGACTTCTACAATGAGCAGTTCTTC. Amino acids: CASSNLADFYNEQFF.

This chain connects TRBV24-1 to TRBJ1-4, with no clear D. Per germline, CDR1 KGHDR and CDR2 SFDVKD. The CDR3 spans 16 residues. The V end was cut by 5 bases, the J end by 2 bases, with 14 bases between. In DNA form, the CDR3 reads TGTGCCACCAGTGGTAGATCTCCGAAGACTAATGAAAAACTGTTTTTT. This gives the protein CATSGRSPKTNEKLFF.

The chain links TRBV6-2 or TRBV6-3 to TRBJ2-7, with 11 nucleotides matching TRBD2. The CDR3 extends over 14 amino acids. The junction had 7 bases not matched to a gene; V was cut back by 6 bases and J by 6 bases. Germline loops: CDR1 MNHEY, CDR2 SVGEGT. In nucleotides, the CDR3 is TGTGCCAGCAGCCCCGGGACTAGCGGCATCGAGCAGTACTTC. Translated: CASSPGTSGIEQYF.

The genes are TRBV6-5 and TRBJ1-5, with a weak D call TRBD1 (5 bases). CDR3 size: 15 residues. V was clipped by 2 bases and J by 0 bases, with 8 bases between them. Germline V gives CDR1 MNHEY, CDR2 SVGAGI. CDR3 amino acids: CASSYDRYSNQPQHF. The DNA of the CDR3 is TGTGCCAGCAGTTACGACAGATATAGCAATCAGCCCCAGCATTTT.

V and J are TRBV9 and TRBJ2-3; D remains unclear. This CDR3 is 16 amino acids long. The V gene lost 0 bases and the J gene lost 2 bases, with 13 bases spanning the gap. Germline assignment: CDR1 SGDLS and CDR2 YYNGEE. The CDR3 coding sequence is TGTGCCAGCAGCGTAGGACTCACCGCCCTCACAGATACGCAGTATTTT. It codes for CASSVGLTALTDTQYF.

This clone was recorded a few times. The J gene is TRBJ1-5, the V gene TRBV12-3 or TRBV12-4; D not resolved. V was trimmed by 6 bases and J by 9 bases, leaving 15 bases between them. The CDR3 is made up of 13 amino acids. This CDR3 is CASRSLSRGPQHF. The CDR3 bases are TGTGCCAGCAGGTCATTATCGCGTGGGCCCCAGCATTTT.

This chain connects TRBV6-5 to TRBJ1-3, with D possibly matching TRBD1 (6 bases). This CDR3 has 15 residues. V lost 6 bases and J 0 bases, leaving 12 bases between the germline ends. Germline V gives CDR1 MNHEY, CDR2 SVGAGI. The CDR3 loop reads CASRRQASSGNTIYF. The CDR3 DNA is TGTGCCAGCAGACGACAGGCCAGCTCTGGAAACACCATATATTTT.

Here the CDR3 DNA reads TGTGCCAGCACTCTCAGGGAGAACACTGAAGCTTTCTTT. It codes for CASTLRENTEAFF. The chain combines TRBV6-6 with TRBJ1-1; possibly TRBD1 for D (5 bases). Germline-derived CDR1 and CDR2 are MNHNY and SVGAGI (reference sequence). The V end was cut by 7 bases, the J end by 1 base, with 10 bases between. CDR3 length: 13 residues.

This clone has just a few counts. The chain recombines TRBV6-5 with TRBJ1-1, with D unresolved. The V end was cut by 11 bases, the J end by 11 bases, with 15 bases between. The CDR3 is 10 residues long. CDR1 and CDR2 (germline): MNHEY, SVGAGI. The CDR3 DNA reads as TGTGCCTGCGGGGAGCAAGGCGCTTTCTTT. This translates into CACGEQGAFF.

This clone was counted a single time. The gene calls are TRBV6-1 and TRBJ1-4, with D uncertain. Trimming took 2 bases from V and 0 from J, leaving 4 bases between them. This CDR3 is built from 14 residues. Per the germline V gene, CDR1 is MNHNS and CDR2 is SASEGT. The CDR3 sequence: CASSEQSTNEKLFF. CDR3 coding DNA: TGTGCCAGCAGTGAACAGTCAACTAATGAAAAACTGTTTTTT.

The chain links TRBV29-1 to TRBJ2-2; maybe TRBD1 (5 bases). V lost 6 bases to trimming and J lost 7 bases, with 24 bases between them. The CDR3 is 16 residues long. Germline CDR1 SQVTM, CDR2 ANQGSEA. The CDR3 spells CSVSVYGAGLIGELFF. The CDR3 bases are TGCAGCGTGTCGGTGTATGGAGCAGGGTTAATCGGGGAGCTGTTTTTT.